A selection of T cell receptor beta chains follows, all from one sample in a study of cytomegalovirus exposure and HLA in healthy donors. Using immunoSEQ multiplex PCR, the repertoire was profiled, and TCRdb retains in-frame clones only, with some absent. The sample contains 160,000 or so clones, approximately 80% of which appear only once. Sequencing was performed on PBMCs. The source of these receptors is a male donor in good health and CMV-seropositive. Each CDR3 is given with its conserved first and last residue. The D gene is left open where the match is weak. Only part of the rows carry a size: once, few, many, or a class if the clone is expanded.

clone size,V gene,J gene,D gene,CDR3 protein,CDR3 DNA
.,TRBV18,TRBJ2-3,TRBD1,CASSPGQASTDTQYF,TGTGCCAGCTCACCAGGACAGGCGAGCACAGATACGCAGTATTTT
.,TRBV7-8,TRBJ2-1,.,CASSLVSGTRISSSYNEQFF,TGTGCCAGCAGCTTAGTAAGCGGGACAAGAATATCATCCTCCTACAATGAGCAGTTCTTC
.,TRBV7-2,TRBJ1-1,TRBD1,CASSSQGRTEAFF,TGTGCCAGCAGCTCACAGGGGAGGACTGAAGCTTTCTTT
few,TRBV4-3,TRBJ2-1,.,CASSQDEVAAYNEQFF,TGCGCCAGCAGCCAAGATGAGGTAGCGGCATACAATGAGCAGTTCTTC
few,TRBV5-1,TRBJ1-2,TRBD1,CASSLERQGGYGYTF,TGCGCCAGCAGCTTGGAGCGACAGGGAGGCTATGGCTACACCTTC
.,TRBV9,TRBJ2-2,.,CASSVVKGPGTGELFF,TGTGCCAGCAGCGTAGTGAAGGGCCCGGGAACCGGGGAGCTGTTTTTT
.,TRBV5-5,TRBJ1-1,TRBD1,CASSRTGDNTEAFF,TGTGCCAGCAGCCGGACAGGGGACAACACTGAAGCTTTCTTT
once,TRBV15,TRBJ1-4,.,CATNPSSARVGEKLFF,TGTGCCACCAATCCAAGCTCCGCTAGAGTTGGTGAAAAACTGTTTTTT
once,TRBV5-6,TRBJ1-2,TRBD1,CASSFPTGGRGYTF,TGTGCCAGCAGCTTCCCGACAGGGGGTCGTGGCTACACCTTC
.,TRBV7-2,TRBJ2-5,.,CASSYRQGAELAGRAQYF,TGTGCCAGCAGCTACCGACAGGGGGCAGAACTAGCGGGTCGGGCCCAGTACTTC
.,TRBV30,TRBJ1-5,TRBD1,CAWSTGVNQPQHF,TGTGCCTGGAGTACAGGGGTTAATCAGCCCCAGCATTTT
once,TRBV30,TRBJ1-1,.,CAWSVPEIQTNTEAFF,TGTGCCTGGAGTGTACCAGAAATACAGACGAACACTGAAGCTTTCTTT
.,TRBV27,TRBJ2-2,TRBD1,CASSLLGTGQAGELFF,TGTGCCAGCAGTTTACTCGGGACAGGGCAAGCCGGGGAGCTGTTTTTT
.,TRBV23-1,TRBJ1-2,.,CASSSGHYGYTF,TGCGCCAGCAGTTCAGGTCACTATGGCTACACCTTC
few,TRBV5-1,TRBJ2-5,TRBD2,CASSLNPTSGGETQYF,TGCGCCAGCAGCTTAAACCCGACTAGCGGGGGGGAGACCCAGTACTTC
few,TRBV6-1,TRBJ2-1,.,CASGRQDRSYNEQFF,TGTGCCAGCGGGAGGCAGGACCGCTCCTACAATGAGCAGTTCTTC
.,TRBV19,TRBJ1-2,.,CASTGDSMLNYGYTF,TGTGCCAGTACGGGGGACTCGATGTTAAACTATGGCTACACCTTC
few,TRBV6-5,TRBJ2-7,.,CASTPVEQRGQYF,TGTGCCAGCACTCCAGTTGAGCAACGAGGGCAGTACTTC
.,TRBV5-1,TRBJ2-3,TRBD2,CASSLSPSGESTDTQYF,TGCGCCAGCAGCTTATCCCCCAGCGGGGAGTCCACAGATACGCAGTATTTT
.,TRBV25-1,TRBJ1-1,.,CASSEYRGWAFF,TGTGCCAGCAGTGAATATAGGGGGTGGGCTTTCTTT
.,TRBV7-6,TRBJ2-1,.,CASSPWLAASSYNEQFF,TGTGCCAGCAGCCCTTGGTTAGCAGCGAGCTCCTACAATGAGCAGTTCTTC
.,TRBV5-1,TRBJ1-4,.,CASSLGDTSGVLFF,TGCGCCAGCAGCTTGGGGGACACCTCAGGTGTACTGTTTTTT
.,TRBV19,TRBJ1-1,TRBD1,CASSILGTAMNTEAFF,TGTGCCAGTAGTATTTTAGGGACAGCCATGAACACTGAAGCTTTCTTT
.,TRBV2,TRBJ1-2,.,CASRGDYYGYTF,TGTGCCAGCAGAGGGGACTACTATGGCTACACCTTC
.,TRBV25-1,TRBJ1-2,.,CASSEVKGKSNYGYTF,TGTGCCAGCAGTGAAGTAAAGGGGAAATCTAACTATGGCTACACCTTC
.,TRBV9,TRBJ1-2,TRBD1,CASSIRQGSPDTYGYTF,TGTGCCAGCAGCATCCGACAGGGCTCCCCGGATACCTATGGCTACACCTTC
.,TRBV19,TRBJ1-1,.,CASSRDIYTEAFF,TGTGCCAGTAGTAGAGATATTTACACTGAAGCTTTCTTT
.,TRBV19,TRBJ1-4,.,CASMALGRINEKLFF,TGTGCCAGTATGGCCCTTGGGAGGATAAATGAAAAACTGTTTTTT
.,TRBV13,TRBJ2-5,.,CASLEQGFETQYF,TGTGCCAGCCTGGAACAGGGTTTCGAGACCCAGTACTTC
.,TRBV29-1,TRBJ2-1,TRBD2,CSVHKGLAGAFGGEQFF,TGCAGCGTCCATAAAGGGCTAGCGGGAGCGTTTGGTGGTGAGCAGTTCTTC
.,TRBV15,TRBJ1-1,TRBD1,CATSRGQGVNTEAFF,TGTGCCACCAGCAGAGGACAGGGTGTGAACACTGAAGCTTTCTTT
once,TRBV30,TRBJ2-5,.,CAWSTTPREQYF,TGTGCCTGGAGTACGACACCAAGGGAGCAGTACTTC
.,TRBV27,TRBJ2-5,TRBD2,CASSGGLAGWETQYF,TGTGCCAGCAGTGGGGGACTAGCGGGATGGGAGACCCAGTACTTC
.,TRBV7-9,TRBJ1-4,TRBD1,CASSFDRGSLGEKLFF,TGTGCCAGCAGTTTTGACAGGGGGAGTCTGGGGGAAAAACTGTTTTTT
.,TRBV9,TRBJ2-2,TRBD1,CASQQGVVDTGELFF,TGTGCCAGCCAACAGGGGGTGGTGGACACCGGGGAGCTGTTTTTT
.,TRBV19,TRBJ1-5,.,CASSRTEGWPQHF,TGTGCCAGTAGTCGGACGGAGGGTTGGCCCCAGCATTTT